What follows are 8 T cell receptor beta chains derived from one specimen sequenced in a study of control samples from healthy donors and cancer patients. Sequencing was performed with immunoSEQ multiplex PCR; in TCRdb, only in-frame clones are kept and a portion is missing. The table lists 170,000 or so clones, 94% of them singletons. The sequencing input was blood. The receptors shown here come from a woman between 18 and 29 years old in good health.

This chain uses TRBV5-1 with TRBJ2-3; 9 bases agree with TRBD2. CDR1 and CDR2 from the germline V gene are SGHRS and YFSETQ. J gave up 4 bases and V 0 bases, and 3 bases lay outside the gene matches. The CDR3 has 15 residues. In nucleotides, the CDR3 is TGCGCCAGCAGCTTGGATAGGACTAGCGCAGATACGCAGTATTTT. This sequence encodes CASSLDRTSADTQYF.

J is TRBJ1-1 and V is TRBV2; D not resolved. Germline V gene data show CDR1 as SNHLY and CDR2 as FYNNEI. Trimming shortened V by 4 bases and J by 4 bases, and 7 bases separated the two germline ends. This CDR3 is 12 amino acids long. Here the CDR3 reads CASSAAGTEAFF. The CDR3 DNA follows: TGTGCCAGCAGTGCCGCAGGCACTGAAGCTTTCTTT. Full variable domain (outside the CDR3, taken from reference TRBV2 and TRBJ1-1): EPEVTQTPSHQVTQMGQEVILRCVPISNHLYFYWYRQILGQKVEFLVSFYNNEISEKSEIFDDQFSVERPDGSNFTLKIRSTKLEDSAMYFCASSAAGTEAFFGQGTRLTVV.

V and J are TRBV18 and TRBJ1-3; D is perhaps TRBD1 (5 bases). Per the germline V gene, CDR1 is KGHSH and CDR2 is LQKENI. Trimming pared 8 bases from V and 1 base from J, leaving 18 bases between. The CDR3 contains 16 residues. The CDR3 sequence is CASQHSSGGSGNTIYF. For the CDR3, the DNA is TGTGCCAGCCAACACTCGTCCGGGGGGTCTGGAAACACCATATATTTT.

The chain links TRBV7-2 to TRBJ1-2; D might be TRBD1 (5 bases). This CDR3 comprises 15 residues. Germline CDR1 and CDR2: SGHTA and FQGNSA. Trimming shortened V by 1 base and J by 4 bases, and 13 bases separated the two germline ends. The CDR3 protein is CASSLEKGQGYGYTF. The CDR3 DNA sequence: TGTGCCAGCAGCTTAGAAAAAGGGCAGGGCTATGGCTACACCTTC.

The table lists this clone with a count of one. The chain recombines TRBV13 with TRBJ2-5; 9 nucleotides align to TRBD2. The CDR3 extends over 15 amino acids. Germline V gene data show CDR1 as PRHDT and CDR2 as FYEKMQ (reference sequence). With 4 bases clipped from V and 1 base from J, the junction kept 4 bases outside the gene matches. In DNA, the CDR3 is TGTGCCAGCAGCTCCCGCGGGGGGGTCCAAGAGACCCAGTACTTC. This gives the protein CASSSRGGVQETQYF.

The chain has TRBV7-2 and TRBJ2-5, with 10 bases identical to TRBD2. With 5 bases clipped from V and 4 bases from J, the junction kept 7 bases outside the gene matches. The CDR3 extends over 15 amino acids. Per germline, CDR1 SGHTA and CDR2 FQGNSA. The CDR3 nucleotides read TGTGCCAGCAGCATCAGCGGGGGGGCGGGAGAGACCCAGTACTTC. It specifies CASSISGGAGETQYF.

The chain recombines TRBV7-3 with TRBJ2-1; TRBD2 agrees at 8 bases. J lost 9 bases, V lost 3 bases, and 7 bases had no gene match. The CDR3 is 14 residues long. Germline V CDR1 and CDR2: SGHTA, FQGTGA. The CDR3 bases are TGTGCCAGCAGCTTCGGGGGGGCCGTCAGTGAGCAGTTCTTC. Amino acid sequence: CASSFGGAVSEQFF.

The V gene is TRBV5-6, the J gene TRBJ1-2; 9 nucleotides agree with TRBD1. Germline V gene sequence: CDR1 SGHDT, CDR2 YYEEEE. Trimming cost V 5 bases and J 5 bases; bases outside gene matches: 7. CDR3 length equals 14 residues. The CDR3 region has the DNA TGTGCCAGCAGGGGACAGGGCTCCCCTTATGGCTACACCTTC. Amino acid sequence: CASRGQGSPYGYTF.